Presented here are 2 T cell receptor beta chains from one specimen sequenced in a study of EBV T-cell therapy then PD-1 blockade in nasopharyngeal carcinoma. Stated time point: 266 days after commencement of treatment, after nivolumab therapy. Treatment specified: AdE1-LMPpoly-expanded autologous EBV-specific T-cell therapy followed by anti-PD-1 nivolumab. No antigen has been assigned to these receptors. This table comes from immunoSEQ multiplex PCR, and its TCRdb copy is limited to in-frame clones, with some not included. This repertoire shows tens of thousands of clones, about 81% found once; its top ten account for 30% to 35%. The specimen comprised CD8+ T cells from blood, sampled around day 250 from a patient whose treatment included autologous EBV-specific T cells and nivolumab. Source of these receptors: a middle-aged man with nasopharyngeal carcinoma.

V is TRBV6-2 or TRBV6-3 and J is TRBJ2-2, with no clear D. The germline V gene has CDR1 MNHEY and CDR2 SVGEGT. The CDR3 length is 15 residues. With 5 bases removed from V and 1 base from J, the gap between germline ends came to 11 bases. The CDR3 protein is CASSGLAVNTGELFF. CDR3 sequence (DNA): TGTGCCAGCAGTGGCCTGGCGGTGAACACCGGGGAGCTGTTTTTT.

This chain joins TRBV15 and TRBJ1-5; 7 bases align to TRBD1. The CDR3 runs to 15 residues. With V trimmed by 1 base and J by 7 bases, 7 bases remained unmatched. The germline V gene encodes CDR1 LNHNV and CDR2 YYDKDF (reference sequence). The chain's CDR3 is CATSRGQGGEQPQHF. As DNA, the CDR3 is TGTGCCACCAGCAGAGGACAGGGCGGTGAACAGCCCCAGCATTTT.